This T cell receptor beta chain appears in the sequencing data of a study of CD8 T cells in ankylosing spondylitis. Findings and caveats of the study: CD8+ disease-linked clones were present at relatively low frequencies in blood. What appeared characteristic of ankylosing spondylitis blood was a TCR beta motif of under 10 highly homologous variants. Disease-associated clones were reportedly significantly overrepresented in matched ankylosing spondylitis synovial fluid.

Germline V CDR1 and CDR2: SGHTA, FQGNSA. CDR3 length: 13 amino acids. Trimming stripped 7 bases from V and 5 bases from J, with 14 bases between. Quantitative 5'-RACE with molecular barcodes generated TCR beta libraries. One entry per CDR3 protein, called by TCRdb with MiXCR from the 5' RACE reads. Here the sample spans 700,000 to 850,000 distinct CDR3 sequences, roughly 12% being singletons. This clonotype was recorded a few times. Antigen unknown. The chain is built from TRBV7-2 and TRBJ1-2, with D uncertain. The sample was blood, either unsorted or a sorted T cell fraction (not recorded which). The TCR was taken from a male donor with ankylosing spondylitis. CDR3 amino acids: CASKSTTAYGYTF. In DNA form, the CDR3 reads TGTGCCAGCAAGTCCACGACGGCTTATGGCTACACCTTC.